These 28 T cell receptor beta chains were all obtained from the same sample, sequenced in a study of beta chain features in type 1 diabetes. TCRB transcripts that were expressed got sequenced, as all of the isolated RNA had been reverse transcribed. Clones were sequenced by immunoSEQ multiplex PCR, and TCRdb holds only the in-frame ones, with some missing. The sample has about 210,000 clones; approximately 10% are singletons. The sequenced material came from central memory CD4+ T cells from blood. These TCRs come from a man between 18 and 29 years old in good health.

The chain employs TRBV7-9 and TRBJ1-1, with unresolved D. Trimming took 5 bases from V and 4 from J, leaving 11 bases between them. CDR1 is SEHNR and CDR2 is FQNEAQ in the germline V gene (reference sequence). The length of the CDR3 is 13 residues. CDR3: CASSQKGGTEAFF. The CDR3 DNA is TGTGCCAGCAGCCAAAAGGGTGGCACTGAAGCTTTCTTT.

This clone appeared a few times. The chain uses TRBV29-1 and TRBJ2-6; D is unclear. Trimming removed 4 bases from V and 7 bases from J, with 5 bases in between. Germline V lookup: CDR1 SQVTM, CDR2 ANQGSEA. CDR3 length equals 11 residues. The chain's CDR3 is CSVALANVLTF. The DNA for the CDR3 is TGCAGCGTTGCCCTAGCCAACGTCCTGACTTTC.

This clone was seen only a few times. The chain couples TRBV18 to TRBJ2-1, with 10 bases matching TRBD1. This CDR3 contains 14 residues. J lost 8 bases, V lost 3 bases, and 4 bases had no gene match. Germline V gene lookup returns CDR1 KGHSH and CDR2 LQKENI. Here the CDR3 reads CASSPRTGGDEQFF. The CDR3 DNA follows: TGTGCCAGCTCACCCCGGACAGGGGGAGATGAGCAGTTCTTC.

This chain uses TRBV18 with TRBJ2-7; no firm D call. The CDR3 sequence is 13 residues long. Germline CDR1 reads KGHSH; CDR2 reads LQKENI. The V and J ends lost 0 bases and 6 bases respectively, with 9 bases between them. CDR3 DNA sequence: TGTGCCAGCTCACCACCGGAGTTTGGCGAGCAGTACTTC. Translated, it gives CASSPPEFGEQYF. Complete variable domain (other parts from reference TRBV18 and TRBJ2-7): NAGVMQNPRHLVRRRGQEARLRCSPMKGHSHVYWYRQLPEEGLKFMVYLQKENIIDESGMPKERFSAEFPKEGPSILRIQQVVRGDSAAYFCASSPPEFGEQYFGPGTRLTVT.

The J gene is TRBJ2-3, the V gene TRBV27; TRBD2 matches 9 bases. There are 16 residues in the CDR3. Germline-derived CDR1 and CDR2 are MNHEY and SMNVEV (reference sequence). J lost 4 bases, V lost 5 bases, and 10 bases had no gene match. In DNA, the CDR3 is TGTGCCAGCAGTCTCCTAGCGGGGTTCTACTCAGATACGCAGTATTTT. As protein: CASSLLAGFYSDTQYF.

This clone was counted only a few times. The chain couples TRBV7-3 to TRBJ2-7, with a weak D call TRBD1 (6 bases). Germline V gene data show CDR1 as SGHTA and CDR2 as FQGTGA. The CDR3 is 14 amino acids. Trimming pared 5 bases from V and 2 bases from J, leaving 13 bases between. CDR3 bases: TGTGCCAGCAGCCCAACAGGGCTGGCCTACGAGCAGTACTTC. It yields the protein CASSPTGLAYEQYF.

This clone was observed a handful of times. The CDR3 is CASSTGLALGSYEQYF. In DNA, the CDR3 is TGCGCCAGCAGCACTGGACTAGCCCTTGGTTCCTACGAGCAGTACTTC. This chain joins TRBV5-1 and TRBJ2-7, with TRBD2 identical over 8 bases. Losses at the gene ends were 4 bases for V and 1 base for J; bases not matched to a gene: 10. This CDR3 has 16 amino acids. The V gene's germline CDR1 is SGHRS and CDR2 YFSETQ.

This clone was counted a few times. The chain recombines TRBV2 with TRBJ1-5; 8 bases line up with TRBD1. CDR3 length: 16 amino acids. V was clipped by 6 bases and J by 5 bases; unmatched bases: 12. Germline CDR1 SNHLY, CDR2 FYNNEI. As DNA, the CDR3 is TGTGCCAGCAGAACGGACAGGGCCGGGGGCCATCAGCCCCAGCATTTT. It encodes CASRTDRAGGHQPQHF.

This chain connects TRBV25-1 to TRBJ1-2; D gene uncertain. Deletions cut 5 bases from V and 6 bases from J, with 19 bases between. The germline CDR1 and CDR2 sequences are MGHDK and SYGVNS. The CDR3 sequence is 15 residues long. CDR3 nucleotide sequence: TGTGCCAGCAGTCCCATTCGAGCAGAAACCAATGGCTACACCTTC. It is translated as CASSPIRAETNGYTF.

This clone was observed a handful of times. The rearrangement uses TRBV19 and TRBJ1-5; possible D gene TRBD1, 5 bases. Trimming shortened V by 5 bases and J by 5 bases, and 7 bases separated the two germline ends. CDR1 and CDR2 (germline): LNHDA, SQIVND (reference sequence). The CDR3 spans 12 residues. For the CDR3, the DNA is TGTGCCAGTAGTCTGGGGGATCAGCCCCAGCATTTT. Protein product: CASSLGDQPQHF.

This clone was observed a few times. The rearrangement links TRBV23-1 to TRBJ1-4, with no clear D. TRBV23-1 is identified as an open reading frame with a role that is uncertain. The CDR3 totals 16 residues. Trimming removed 0 bases at V and 6 bases at J, with 14 bases between. The DNA of the CDR3 is TGCGCCAGCAGTCAATCTTGGTCCATCTCTGATGAAAAACTGTTTTTT. It specifies CASSQSWSISDEKLFF.

For this clone: Distinct nucleotide sequences in the sample also encode this CDR3. CDR3 in DNA: TGCAGCGTGAGTAGGGGCTACGAGCAGTACTTC. This gives the protein CSVSRGYEQYF. The chain combines TRBV29-1 with TRBJ2-7; D is perhaps TRBD1 (5 bases). Germline CDR1 and CDR2: SQVTM and ANQGSEA. V shed 6 bases and J shed 3 bases, with 9 bases lying between them. This CDR3 has 11 residues.

This clone has more than one count but fewer than ten. The chain is built from TRBV4-1 and TRBJ1-5; D ambiguous. The CDR3 length is 14 residues. Germline CDR1 and CDR2: MGHRA and YSYEKL. Trimming took off 0 bases at V and 0 bases at J, with 3 bases between the two ends. The CDR3 loop is CASSQDVSNQPQHF. The CDR3 bases are TGCGCCAGCAGCCAAGATGTTAGCAATCAGCCCCAGCATTTT.

J is TRBJ2-5 and V is TRBV29-1, with 7 positions matching TRBD2. The J call is uncertain, as TRBJ2-7 better fits the DNA end. This CDR3 comprises 12 residues. Germline CDR1 and CDR2: SQVTM and ANQGSEA. The CDR3 nucleotides are TGCAGCGTTGGCGGGGGTGGCGCCGAGCAGTACTTC. Encoded protein: CSVGGGGAEQYF.

This clone was counted only a few times. This chain connects TRBV7-2 to TRBJ2-5, with D perhaps TRBD2 (6 bases). The CDR3 is 13 residues long. From germline, CDR1 is SGHTA and CDR2 FQGNSA. The V end was cut by 6 bases, the J end by 5 bases, with 13 bases between. DNA for the CDR3: TGTGCCAGCAGGGGACGGGCGGGGGAGACCCAGTACTTC. It specifies CASRGRAGETQYF. Filled out from reference TRBV7-2 and TRBJ2-5, the complete variable domain reads GAGVSQSPSNKVTEKGKDVELRCDPISGHTALYWYRQSLGQGLEFLIYFQGNSAPDKSGLPSDRFSAERTGGSVSTLTIQRTQQEDSAVYLCASRGRAGETQYFGPGTRLLVL.

This clone was found a few times. The chain links TRBV29-1 to TRBJ2-1, with D hard to call. Trimming left V 3 bases short and J 6 bases short, with 18 bases between. Per germline, CDR1 SQVTM and CDR2 ANQGSEA. The CDR3 runs to 15 residues. The CDR3 DNA sequence: TGCAGCGTTGACGATAATATCAGGAGCTCCAATGAGCAGTTCTTC. Its protein product is CSVDDNIRSSNEQFF.

Only a few counts were recorded for this clone. The chain carries TRBV6-5 and TRBJ2-5, with 9 nucleotides matching TRBD2. The CDR3 covers 13 residues. Germline V lookup: CDR1 MNHEY, CDR2 SVGAGI. V was pared by 6 bases and J by 7 bases, with 6 bases of the junction left unmatched. DNA for the CDR3: TGTGCCAGCAGCTCGGGACTAGCCGGGACCCAGTACTTC. This sequence encodes CASSSGLAGTQYF.

The sample holds a few counts of this clone. V is TRBV18 and J is TRBJ2-7; maybe TRBD2 (5 bases). Trimming left V 0 bases short and J 6 bases short, with 18 bases between. Germline-derived CDR1 and CDR2 are KGHSH and LQKENI. The CDR3 loop spans 16 amino acids. The CDR3 DNA reads as TGTGCCAGCTCACCACCGATACGGGGAGACGTTCTCGAGCAGTACTTC. Encoded protein: CASSPPIRGDVLEQYF.

This chain links TRBV18 with TRBJ1-2; TRBD1 might be the D (5 bases). Germline CDR1 reads KGHSH; CDR2 reads LQKENI. V lost 1 base and J 4 bases, leaving 13 bases between the germline ends. This CDR3 contains 15 residues. The CDR3 DNA sequence: TGTGCCAGCTCACCACGACAACAGGAAGGCTATGGCTACACCTTC. Amino acid sequence: CASSPRQQEGYGYTF.

The J gene is TRBJ2-4, the V gene TRBV5-4, with 7 nucleotides matching TRBD1. J gave up 5 bases and V 1 base, and 3 bases lay outside the gene matches. This CDR3 comprises 14 residues. From germline, CDR1 is SGHNT and CDR2 YYREEE (reference sequence). DNA of the CDR3: TGTGCCAGCAGCTTGAGAGACAGGGAAAACATTCAGTACTTC. Protein sequence: CASSLRDRENIQYF.

The chain employs TRBV4-3 and TRBJ2-6; D uncertain. V lost 1 base, J lost 0 bases, and 7 bases lay in between. The CDR3 has 16 amino acids. The germline CDR1 and CDR2 sequences are LGHNA and YSLEER. CDR3 protein: CASSQGFSSGANVLTF. Written as DNA, the CDR3 is TGCGCCAGCAGCCAAGGATTTAGCTCTGGGGCCAACGTCCTGACTTTC.

The rearrangement links TRBV30 to TRBJ2-7; no definite D call. Looked up from germline, CDR1 is GTSNPN and CDR2 is SVGIG (reference sequence). With 1 base removed from V and 9 bases from J, the gap between germline ends came to 10 bases. The length of the CDR3 is 11 residues. CDR3 in DNA: TGTGCCTGGAGTGAGAACCTCCGGCAGTACTTC. It translates to CAWSENLRQYF.

This clone has a handful of counts. V gene TRBV7-2 combines with J gene TRBJ2-1; possibly TRBD1 or TRBD2 for D (5 bases each). Trimming took 0 bases from V and 10 from J, leaving 10 bases between them. The CDR3 loop spans 13 amino acids. Looked up from germline, CDR1 is SGHTA and CDR2 is FQGNSA. CDR3 nucleotide sequence: TGTGCCAGCAGCTTAGCCACAGGCGGGGAGCAGTTCTTC. It codes for CASSLATGGEQFF.

The J gene is TRBJ1-1, the V gene TRBV7-9; no firm D call. This CDR3 is 14 amino acids long. Germline CDR1 SEHNR, CDR2 FQNEAQ (reference sequence). Trimming removed 5 bases from V and 2 bases from J, with 12 bases in between. The CDR3 spells CASSPGWANTEAFF. CDR3 DNA: TGTGCCAGCAGCCCCGGGTGGGCTAACACTGAAGCTTTCTTT.

This clone was found a few times. V usage is TRBV6-1 and J usage is TRBJ2-2, with D unresolved. In germline, CDR1 is MNHNS, CDR2 SASEGT. V lost 11 bases and J lost 3, with 13 bases in between. The CDR3 loop spans 13 amino acids. The CDR3 coding sequence is TGTGCCCTAAGTAAGGATTACACCGGGGAGCTGTTTTTT. Its protein is CALSKDYTGELFF.

The chain employs TRBV5-1 and TRBJ2-1, with 8 bases lining up with TRBD2. The CDR3 loop spans 15 amino acids. V was pared by 2 bases and J by 8 bases, with 9 bases of the junction left unmatched. Germline V gene data show CDR1 as SGHRS and CDR2 as YFSETQ. CDR3: CASSFGSGSGDEQFF. The CDR3 nucleotides read TGCGCCAGCAGCTTTGGCAGCGGGAGCGGCGATGAGCAGTTCTTC.

The V gene is TRBV6-6, the J gene TRBJ2-7; tentative D call: TRBD1 (6 bases). The CDR3 consists of 13 residues. V lost 6 bases, J lost 2 bases, and 11 bases lay in between. Germline CDR1 is MNHNY and CDR2 is SVGAGI (reference sequence). The CDR3 loop reads CASSQTGTYEQYF. The DNA for the CDR3 is TGTGCCAGCAGCCAGACAGGTACCTACGAGCAGTACTTC.

This clone was found many times. The J gene is TRBJ1-1, the V gene TRBV28, with D hard to call. This CDR3 comprises 12 residues. V was clipped by 2 bases and J by 0 bases, with 1 base between them. The germline CDR1 and CDR2 sequences are MDHEN and SYDVKM. The CDR3 is CASSLLNTEAFF. The CDR3, as DNA: TGTGCCAGCAGTTTACTGAACACTGAAGCTTTCTTT. The variable domain in full, with the rest retrieved from reference TRBV28 and TRBJ1-1, is DVKVTQSSRYLVKRTGEKVFLECVQDMDHENMFWYRQDPGLGLRLIYFSYDVKMKEKGDIPEGYSVSREKKERFSLILESASTNQTSMYLCASSLLNTEAFFGQGTRLTVV.